This passage covers 24 T cell receptor beta chains from one sample sequenced in a study of T cells in Graves' hyperthyroidism and ophthalmopathy. Amplification yielded TCR beta CDR3 regions, with RNA transcripts as the source. RT-PCR in the first round (using the HTBI primer set) targeted the TCR CDR3. TCRdb itself ran the multiplex PCR reads through MiXCR, one entry per CDR3 protein. The sample has around 690,000 distinct CDR3 sequences; less than 25% are singletons. Sequencing was carried out using blood. The receptors come from a young man with Graves' ophthalmopathy.

This clonotype showed up just a few times. This chain uses TRBV5-6 with TRBJ1-2, with D uncertain. Per germline, CDR1 SGHDT and CDR2 YYEEEE. The CDR3 has 15 amino acids. Trimming removed 0 bases at V and 6 bases at J, with 15 bases between. For the CDR3, the DNA is TGTGCCAGCAGCTTGGTGGGCGCAAGCTCGGATGGCTACACCTTC. Its translation: CASSLVGASSDGYTF.

J is TRBJ2-6 and V is TRBV29-1; 10 bases fit TRBD1. Germline trimming cut 6 bases from V and 0 bases from J; bases unmatched to any gene: 8. CDR3 length: 17 amino acids. The germline CDR1 and CDR2 sequences are SQVTM and ANQGSEA. The CDR3 is CSVIDRGLSSGANVLTF. CDR3 nucleotide sequence: TGCAGCGTAATTGACAGGGGGCTTTCCTCTGGGGCCAACGTCCTGACTTTC.

This clonotype was seen at least ten times. The chain carries TRBV5-1 and TRBJ2-1; D may be TRBD1 (5 bases). Germline loops: CDR1 SGHRS, CDR2 YFSETQ. The CDR3 extends over 16 amino acids. The V end lost 5 bases, the J end lost 8 bases, and 23 bases lay between the germline ends. CDR3 protein: CASSLEGAKPGYEQFF. The CDR3 DNA follows: TGCGCCAGCAGTCTTGAAGGGGCCAAGCCCGGGTATGAGCAGTTCTTC.

This clonotype was seen only a few times. V gene TRBV28 combines with J gene TRBJ1-5; possibly TRBD1 for D (5 bases). The CDR3 has 12 residues. The V gene lost 8 bases and the J gene lost 4 bases, with 9 bases spanning the gap. Germline V gene sequence: CDR1 MDHEN, CDR2 SYDVKM. DNA for the CDR3: TGTGCCAGCTGGGGGACGAATCAGCCCCAGCATTTT. It translates to CASWGTNQPQHF.

This clonotype occurred many times. V and J are TRBV7-3 and TRBJ2-1; 7 nucleotides agree with TRBD2. Germline V gene sequence: CDR1 SGHTA, CDR2 FQGTGA. With V trimmed by 4 bases and J by 8 bases, 11 bases remained unmatched. This CDR3 contains 15 residues. CDR3: CASSSSGTWSDEQFF. CDR3 nucleotide sequence: TGTGCCAGCAGCTCCAGCGGGACCTGGAGTGATGAGCAGTTCTTC.

This clonotype was detected a few times. This sequence joins TRBV2 and TRBJ2-7, with D perhaps matching TRBD2 (6 bases). The CDR3 contains 14 residues. From germline, CDR1 is SNHLY and CDR2 FYNNEI. V was cut by 8 bases and J by 3 bases, with 17 bases left in between. CDR3 DNA: TGTGCCAGCGGAATAGCGGTCATGGGCTACGAGCAGTACTTC. This translates into CASGIAVMGYEQYF.

J is TRBJ1-5 and V is TRBV19; D is undetermined. Germline V gene sequence: CDR1 LNHDA, CDR2 SQIVND (reference sequence). V was shortened by 5 bases and J by 3 bases, with 14 bases between the two germline ends. The CDR3 length is 15 residues. The CDR3 is CASSVSVGVNQPQHF. In nucleotides, the CDR3 is TGTGCCAGTAGTGTTTCTGTAGGCGTCAATCAGCCCCAGCATTTT.

A few counts support this clonotype. This chain links TRBV29-1 with TRBJ2-4, with no clear D. CDR3 length: 15 amino acids. Germline-derived CDR1 and CDR2 are SQVTM and ANQGSEA. The V and J ends lost 0 bases and 2 bases respectively, with 11 bases between them. In nucleotides, the CDR3 is TGCAGCGTTGAAGATGGAGCAGTTACCAAAAACATTCAGTACTTC. Its translation: CSVEDGAVTKNIQYF.

This clonotype came up a few times. The DNA of the CDR3 is TGTGCCAGCAGCGCAGCGGGAGAAGCGAATGAGCAGTTCTTC. This translates into CASSAAGEANEQFF. The rearrangement uses TRBV6-4 and TRBJ2-1; 8 nucleotides agree with TRBD2. The CDR3 extends over 14 amino acids. Looked up from germline, CDR1 is MRHNA and CDR2 is SNTAGT. Trimming removed 6 bases from V and 7 bases from J; junction bases left unmatched: 8.

There are many counts of this clonotype. V is TRBV7-9 and J is TRBJ2-1; TRBD1 or TRBD2 may be the D gene (5 bases each). This CDR3 comprises 15 residues. Germline V CDR1 and CDR2: SEHNR, FQNEAQ (reference sequence). Trimming pared 5 bases from V and 3 bases from J, leaving 14 bases between. This CDR3 reads CASSPPGPLYNEQFF. CDR3 DNA: TGTGCCAGCAGCCCACCGGGACCTCTCTACAATGAGCAGTTCTTC.

This rearrangement joins TRBV24-1 to TRBJ2-7; 11 bases map to TRBD2. J was trimmed by 0 bases and V by 7 bases; bases with no gene match: 10. CDR3 length equals 17 residues. Germline values: CDR1 KGHDR, CDR2 SFDVKD. The CDR3 loop reads CATSFPGLAVYSYEQYF. The CDR3 DNA reads as TGTGCCACCAGCTTCCCGGGACTAGCGGTATACTCCTACGAGCAGTACTTC.

This clonotype was picked up a small number of times. CDR3 in DNA: TGCAGTGCACCTGGGGCCAACGTCCTGACTTTC. Protein sequence: CSAPGANVLTF. The gene calls are TRBV20-1 and TRBJ2-6, with D unclear. The CDR3 has 11 residues. The germline gives CDR1 DFQATT, CDR2 SNEGSKA (reference sequence). Trimming cost V 6 bases and J 2 bases, with 2 bases left between them.

This chain joins TRBV3-1 and TRBJ2-2; no reliable D call. The CDR3 consists of 13 residues. Trimming pared 2 bases from V and 6 bases from J, leaving 7 bases between. CDR1 and CDR2 from the germline V gene are LGHDT and YNNKEL (reference sequence). In DNA form, the CDR3 reads TGTGCCAGCAGCCAAACGGAATCCGGGGAGCTGTTTTTT. Translated, it gives CASSQTESGELFF.

The chain is built from TRBV6-2 or TRBV6-3 and TRBJ2-3; 9 nucleotides agree with TRBD2. This CDR3 spans 15 amino acids. CDR1 is MNHEY and CDR2 is SVGEGT in the germline V gene. Germline trimming cut 0 bases from V and 5 bases from J; bases unmatched to any gene: 3. The CDR3 sequence: CASSYSLSGGDTQYF. CDR3 nucleotides: TGTGCCAGCAGTTACTCTCTTAGCGGGGGAGATACGCAGTATTTT.

The chain couples TRBV6-2 or TRBV6-3 to TRBJ2-3; 12 bases line up with TRBD2. The length of the CDR3 is 15 residues. Trimming cost V 7 bases and J 4 bases; bases outside gene matches: 6. Looked up from germline, CDR1 is MNHEY and CDR2 is SVGEGT. CDR3 DNA sequence: TGTGCCAGCAAGCTAGCGGGAGGGCCTCCAGATACGCAGTATTTT. Translated, it gives CASKLAGGPPDTQYF.

This clonotype was recorded many times. The rearrangement uses TRBV29-1 and TRBJ2-7; TRBD2 might be the D (7 bases). The CDR3 spans 20 residues. Trimming left V 1 base short and J 0 bases short, with 28 bases between. The germline gives CDR1 SQVTM, CDR2 ANQGSEA. The CDR3 nucleotides are TGCAGCGTTGAAGTACCGGGACAACTCACGCGGGAGACTAACTCCTACGAGCAGTACTTC. It specifies CSVEVPGQLTRETNSYEQYF.

The V gene is TRBV6-1, the J gene TRBJ2-5; unclear D gene. Trimming left V 10 bases short and J 0 bases short, with 18 bases between. Germline loops: CDR1 MNHNS, CDR2 SASEGT. The CDR3 has 15 amino acids. CDR3 amino acids: CATNPGPGYQETQYF. DNA for the CDR3: TGTGCCACCAACCCCGGCCCCGGGTACCAAGAGACCCAGTACTTC.

This clonotype was counted at least ten times. The chain recombines TRBV6-1 with TRBJ2-1, with D maybe TRBD1 (6 bases). Germline CDR1 and CDR2: MNHNS and SASEGT. The CDR3 totals 15 residues. The V gene lost 1 base and the J gene lost 4 bases, with 11 bases spanning the gap. The CDR3 here is CASSEVGTSYNEQFF. The DNA of the CDR3 is TGTGCCAGCAGTGAAGTAGGGACATCTTACAATGAGCAGTTCTTC.

This clonotype has a handful of counts. A much larger clonotype is one base distant, so this may be a read error. The chain links TRBV5-6 to TRBJ1-2; maybe TRBD1 (5 bases). The V end was cut by 2 bases, the J end by 2 bases, with 7 bases between. The CDR3 spans 13 residues. Germline V gene sequence: CDR1 SGHDT, CDR2 YYEEEE. The DNA of the CDR3 is TGTGCCAGCAGCTTTCCAGGGAACTATGGCTACACCTTC. This sequence encodes CASSFPGNYGYTF.

This clonotype has just a few counts. The J gene is TRBJ1-2, the V gene TRBV14; the D gene is possibly TRBD1 (6 bases). V lost 1 base, J lost 0 bases, and 9 bases lay in between. CDR3 length: 15 amino acids. Germline V CDR1 and CDR2: SGHDN, FVKESK. The CDR3 region has the DNA TGTGCCAGCAGCCAAGCCCAGGGGTCTAACTATGGCTACACCTTC. Encoded protein: CASSQAQGSNYGYTF.

This clonotype occurred a few times. The V call is TRBV6-1, the J call TRBJ2-5, with a weak D call TRBD1 (6 bases). Germline-derived CDR1 and CDR2 are MNHNS and SASEGT. The CDR3 covers 13 residues. Trimming left V 5 bases short and J 6 bases short, with 13 bases between. The chain's CDR3 is CASSPGQPQTQYF. In DNA form, the CDR3 reads TGTGCCAGCAGTCCCGGACAGCCGCAGACCCAGTACTTC.

This clonotype was counted at least ten times. The chain employs TRBV28 and TRBJ1-2; D unclear. V dropped 2 bases and J dropped 0 bases, with 7 bases sitting between them. CDR3 length: 14 amino acids. Germline loops: CDR1 MDHEN, CDR2 SYDVKM. The CDR3 reads CASSLGTANYGYTF. CDR3 nucleotides: TGTGCCAGCAGTTTAGGCACAGCTAACTATGGCTACACCTTC.

This clonotype came up a few times. Because it lacks the conserved phenylalanine or tryptophan at the end, this CDR3 is likely a read error. The chain combines TRBV7-2 with TRBJ1-2; D possibly corresponds to TRBD1 (5 bases). V was cut by 1 base and J by 2 bases, with 11 bases left in between. There are 15 residues in the CDR3. Germline V lookup: CDR1 SGHTA, CDR2 FQGNSA. CDR3 sequence reads: CASSLVGNRNYGYTL. In DNA form, the CDR3 reads TGTGCCAGCAGCTTAGTTGGTAACAGGAACTATGGCTACACCCTC.

This clonotype was counted between two and nine times. The gene calls are TRBV6-6 and TRBJ2-1; weak D call: TRBD1 (6 bases). The V gene's germline CDR1 is MNHNY and CDR2 SVGAGI (reference sequence). V dropped 0 bases and J dropped 6 bases, with 12 bases sitting between them. This CDR3 is 15 amino acids long. CDR3 region: CASSYSKYRVNEQFF. CDR3 in DNA: TGTGCCAGCAGTTACTCGAAGTACAGGGTCAATGAGCAGTTCTTC.